This T cell receptor (beta chain) was profiled in a study of cytomegalovirus exposure and HLA in healthy donors. Study findings and constraints: A list of around 150 TCR beta chains associated with cytomegalovirus was given.

The PCR made use of 60 Vbeta and 13 Jbeta primers. Sequencing used immunoSEQ multiplex PCR; TCRdb keeps in-frame clones, though not all of them. The sample includes some 130,000 clones, around 80% seen only once; the top ten take 2% to 2.5%. This clone was seen more than once but under ten times. Its cognate antigen is unknown. The V end was cut by 0 bases, the J end by 0 bases, with 9 bases between. Germline CDR1 reads MNHEY; CDR2 reads SVGAGI. The CDR3 is 16 residues long. Sequencing used PBMCs. The chain links TRBV6-5 to TRBJ1-3, with TRBD1 as a possible D gene (6 bases). This clonotype originated in a man aged 30 to 39 in good health and CMV-seronegative. CDR3 nucleotides: TGTGCCAGCAGTTACTCATCGACAGGCTCTGGAAACACCATATATTTT. Amino acids: CASSYSSTGSGNTIYF.